This T cell receptor beta chain is drawn from a study of CD8+ T cells in alopecia areata. The wider study: Treated patients were dosed with oral tofacitinib, taking 5 to 10 mg twice daily. The study, taken as a whole, reports: Both scalp clonality and the expanded CD8+ clones among the top 100 showed a significant decrease with tofacitinib.

Following RNA extraction, reverse transcription yielded cDNA that acted as the sequencing template. TCRdb keeps only in-frame clones here, not all; method: immunoSEQ multiplex PCR. The sample includes about 200,000 clones, roughly two fifths of them seen just once. A note on this clone: What it binds is not known.

As to treatment: oral pan-JAK inhibitor, 5-10 mg twice daily. Peripheral blood, together with lesional scalp punch biopsies, was collected from alopecia areata patients. CDR1 and CDR2 from the germline V gene are LNHNV and YYDKDF (reference sequence). The length of the CDR3 is 16 residues. V dropped 0 bases and J dropped 7 bases, with 16 bases sitting between them. The chain couples TRBV15 to TRBJ1-5; maybe TRBD1 (5 bases). This TCR was recovered from a human donor with alopecia areata. Sequences were derived from CD4+ T cells sorted from blood, sampled at approximately week 30, from a patient treated with tofacitinib. DNA for the CDR3: TGTGCCACCAGCAGAGATACAGGACTTGTGAAGCAGCCCCAGCATTTT. It specifies CATSRDTGLVKQPQHF.